Judged by frequency, the clone carrying this T cell receptor (beta chain) is large. These data are taken from a study of CD8 T cells in cerebrospinal fluid in Alzheimer's disease. This CDR3 spans 15 amino acids. Germline V lookup: CDR1 LGHDT, CDR2 YNNKEL (reference sequence). From its re-call of the 10x single-cell sequencing reads, TCRdb lists each CDR3 protein once, without DNA. Its clone listing holds some 1,700 distinct CDR3 sequences. This chain links TRBV3-1 with TRBJ2-1. This receptor was taken from a human donor in good health. Sequencing input: cerebrospinal fluid. The CDR3 spells CASSWGLDSYNEQFF.